The clone carrying this T cell receptor beta chain was recorded at least ten times. The sample belongs to a study of blood T cell repertoires in COVID-19. In the authors' methods: Researchers report that nucleated cell counts were estimated from reference gene primer amplification. TCRdb's table, derived via immunoSEQ multiplex PCR, lists solely in-frame clones and lacks some. That table is the source of V, J and clone size, and D and trimming were worked out from the DNA. The sample holds 200,000 to 300,000 clones, around 90% seen once. Material for sequencing was peripheral blood. The TCR originated in a man in his 60s who had recovered from COVID-19.

The DNA of the CDR3 is TGTGCCAGCAGCTTAGGGGGTGGGACAGCCAACACCGGGGAGCTGTTTTTT. As protein: CASSLGGGTANTGELFF. This chain joins TRBV11-3 and TRBJ2-2, with 7 bases that match TRBD1. Germline CDR1 and CDR2: SGHNT and YENEEA. Germline trimming cut 1 base from V and 2 bases from J; bases unmatched to any gene: 7. The CDR3 covers 17 residues.